A single sample is the source of the 12 T cell receptor beta chains below, sequenced in a study of regulatory T cells in long-lasting Graves disease. As for time point: persistent/refractory GD, antithyroid drugs over 5 years with positive TRAb. PBMC-extracted RNA yielded the TCR library. Both iRepertoire HTBI primers and Arm-PCR of CDR3 regions were used to build the TCR beta libraries. TCRdb fed the multiplex PCR reads into MiXCR, producing one record per CDR3 protein. The sample yields roughly 700,000 distinct CDR3 sequences, roughly 30% seen once. The specimen was peripheral blood mononuclear cells (PBMCs), collected when the disease was refractory, from a patient treated with antithyroid drugs. These receptors came from a female donor with Graves disease.

In this sample, this clonotype turned up many times. V gene TRBV2 combines with J gene TRBJ2-7; 10 bases match TRBD2. Germline values: CDR1 SNHLY, CDR2 FYNNEI. The CDR3 consists of 15 residues. V shed 6 bases and J 3 bases; nucleotides not matched to a gene: 8. This chain's CDR3 is CASRAGLAEHYEQYF. DNA for the CDR3: TGTGCCAGCAGGGCCGGACTAGCGGAGCACTACGAGCAGTACTTC.

This clonotype was recorded a few times. The chain employs TRBV3-1 and TRBJ1-2; D unresolved. The CDR3 has 15 residues. V was trimmed by 1 base and J by 2 bases, leaving 11 bases between them. Germline V gives CDR1 LGHDT, CDR2 YNNKEL (reference sequence). The CDR3 DNA reads as TGTGCCAGCAGCCAAGCACCGGGCAGGAACTATGGCTACACCTTC. Protein: CASSQAPGRNYGYTF.

The J gene is TRBJ2-7, the V gene TRBV19; D is perhaps TRBD2 (7 bases). Germline V gene data show CDR1 as LNHDA and CDR2 as SQIVND (reference sequence). The CDR3 consists of 15 residues. The V gene lost 3 bases and the J gene lost 2 bases, with 14 bases spanning the gap. Here the CDR3 reads CASSMGGLAAYEQYF. The CDR3, as DNA: TGTGCCAGTAGTATGGGGGGGCTAGCTGCCTACGAGCAGTACTTC.

This chain joins TRBV6-2 or TRBV6-3 and TRBJ2-1, with D perhaps being TRBD1 or TRBD2 (5 bases each). The CDR3 is 16 residues long. V lost 5 bases and J 9 bases, leaving 23 bases between the germline ends. Germline assignment: CDR1 MNHEY and CDR2 SVGEGT. The chain's CDR3 is CASSPYRPGSGLEQFF. CDR3 in DNA: TGTGCCAGCAGTCCCTATCGTCCGGGATCGGGGCTTGAGCAGTTCTTC.

The CDR3 here is CASSFGTVHTGELFF. The CDR3 nucleotides are TGTGCCAGCAGCTTCGGGACAGTGCACACCGGGGAGCTGTTTTTT. The chain joins TRBV11-2 to TRBJ2-2, with 7 bases aligning to TRBD1. The length of the CDR3 is 15 residues. CDR1 SGHAT and CDR2 FQNNGV come from the germline V gene. Trimming cost V 3 bases and J 3 bases; bases outside gene matches: 4.

The chain links TRBV13 to TRBJ1-2, with 7 bases lining up with TRBD1. Germline assignment: CDR1 PRHDT and CDR2 FYEKMQ (reference sequence). Germline trimming cut 2 bases from V and 6 bases from J; bases unmatched to any gene: 12. The CDR3 length is 16 residues. CDR3 in DNA: TGTGCCAGCAGCTTATCTGGACAGGTCTTTTCGGATGGCTACACCTTC. It encodes CASSLSGQVFSDGYTF.

The chain is built from TRBV11-2 and TRBJ2-2; D might be TRBD1 or TRBD2, each matching 5 bases. Germline CDR1 reads SGHAT; CDR2 reads FQNNGV. V was pared by 1 base and J by 11 bases, with 17 bases between. This CDR3 has 15 amino acids. This CDR3 is CASSLAPVGDGELFF. CDR3 sequence (DNA): TGTGCCAGCAGCTTAGCACCTGTGGGGGACGGAGAGCTGTTTTTT.

This clonotype was seen more than once but under ten times. The chain employs TRBV20-1 and TRBJ1-1; no reliable D call. The CDR3 spans 12 residues. Trimming left V 6 bases short and J 4 bases short, with 12 bases between. CDR1 is DFQATT and CDR2 is SNEGSKA in the germline V gene (reference sequence). CDR3 protein: CSARTGRTEAFF. Written as DNA, the CDR3 is TGCAGTGCGCGGACCGGTCGCACTGAAGCTTTCTTT.

The chain is built from TRBV20-1 and TRBJ1-4, with D perhaps TRBD1 (6 bases). The germline CDR1 and CDR2 sequences are DFQATT and SNEGSKA (reference sequence). The CDR3 totals 14 residues. V gave up 3 bases and J gave up 3 bases, with 11 bases separating them. The CDR3 DNA reads as TGCAGTGCTAGTGTCGGACAGCCTAATGAAAAACTGTTTTTT. As protein: CSASVGQPNEKLFF.

This rearrangement joins TRBV20-1 to TRBJ2-7; 10 nucleotides align to TRBD2. There are 16 residues in the CDR3. The germline gives CDR1 DFQATT, CDR2 SNEGSKA (reference sequence). With V trimmed by 2 bases and J by 2 bases, 9 bases remained unmatched. The CDR3 region has the DNA TGCAGTGCTAGACCCCTAGCGGGAGATGGTGCCTACGAGCAGTACTTC. Translation gives CSARPLAGDGAYEQYF.

V is TRBV4-1 and J is TRBJ1-5; no clear D. CDR3 length: 15 residues. The V gene lost 0 bases and the J gene lost 4 bases, with 10 bases spanning the gap. The germline CDR1 and CDR2 sequences are MGHRA and YSYEKL. CDR3 sequence: CASSQDHNTNQPQHF. CDR3 nucleotide sequence: TGCGCCAGCAGCCAAGACCATAATACGAATCAGCCCCAGCATTTT.

This clonotype was seen repeatedly, ten times or more. The CDR3 loop is CASRLHGINQPQHF. The CDR3 nucleotides read TGTGCCAGCAGGTTACATGGGATCAATCAGCCCCAGCATTTT. V usage is TRBV2 and J usage is TRBJ1-5; D not resolved. The CDR3 loop spans 14 amino acids. Between the trimmed V and J ends, which lost 6 bases and 3 bases, there was a span of 12 bases. The V gene's germline CDR1 is SNHLY and CDR2 FYNNEI.